These 13 T cell receptor beta chains originate from one sample sequenced in a study of blood T cell repertoires in COVID-19. The assay was immunoSEQ multiplex PCR, and TCRdb's table has in-frame clones only and misses some. The sample contains 75,000 to 100,000 clones, 86% of which appear only once. The sequenced material came from peripheral blood. These receptors all stem from an elderly man with acute or convalescent COVID-19.

The chain joins TRBV11-2 to TRBJ2-7; 9 bases fit TRBD1. J gave up 5 bases and V 0 bases, and 5 bases lay outside the gene matches. Germline V gives CDR1 SGHAT, CDR2 FQNNGV. The CDR3 spans 15 residues. The CDR3 sequence is CASSLDWGQGDEQYF. The DNA of the CDR3 is TGTGCCAGCAGCTTAGATTGGGGACAGGGAGACGAGCAGTACTTC.

The chain carries TRBV10-3 and TRBJ2-3, with a possible D match to TRBD2 (6 bases). CDR1 and CDR2 from the germline V gene are ENHRY and SYGVKD. V gave up 4 bases and J gave up 3 bases, with 11 bases separating them. CDR3 length equals 14 residues. CDR3 nucleotide sequence: TGTGCCATCAGTGGCGGGATTGAGACAGATACGCAGTATTTT. As protein: CAISGGIETDTQYF.

In nucleotides, the CDR3 is TGTGCCAGCAGCGTAGTGGAGACAGGGGGCACCGGGGAGCTGTTTTTT. Its translation: CASSVVETGGTGELFF. The chain carries TRBV9 and TRBJ2-2, with TRBD1 identical over 9 bases. Germline CDR1 is SGDLS and CDR2 is YYNGEE. This CDR3 region has 16 residues. Trimming at V came to 0 bases and at J to 4 bases, leaving 4 bases not matched to a gene.

This clone was counted only a few times. CDR3 protein: CASSLGDRGNQPQHF. CDR3 DNA sequence: TGTGCCAGCAGTTTAGGTGACAGGGGCAATCAGCCCCAGCATTTT. The V call is TRBV28, the J call TRBJ1-5; 7 bases agree with TRBD1. V shed 2 bases, J shed 2 bases, and the junction held 3 bases outside the gene matches. Germline V gene lookup returns CDR1 MDHEN and CDR2 SYDVKM. The CDR3 runs 15 residues.

The rearrangement links TRBV5-8 to TRBJ1-6; D ambiguous. Looked up from germline, CDR1 is SGHTS and CDR2 is YDEGEE. V lost 7 bases, J lost 7 bases, and 21 bases lay in between. The CDR3 length is 16 residues. This CDR3 is CASVPLRGQPNSPLHF. CDR3 bases: TGTGCCAGCGTGCCCTTGCGTGGGCAACCCAATTCACCCCTCCACTTT.

The rearrangement links TRBV13 to TRBJ1-4; a possible D gene is TRBD1 (5 bases). V was shortened by 0 bases and J by 7 bases, with 15 bases between the two germline ends. CDR1 and CDR2 (germline): PRHDT, FYEKMQ (reference sequence). There are 16 residues in the CDR3. This CDR3 reads CASSLGLSGRGEKLFF. The DNA for the CDR3 is TGTGCCAGCAGCTTAGGCCTGTCAGGGAGGGGTGAAAAACTGTTTTTT.

The chain employs TRBV5-4 and TRBJ2-1; TRBD2 aligns across 9 bases. The trim removed 2 bases at V and 8 bases at J, leaving 14 bases unmatched. The CDR3 runs to 17 residues. From germline, CDR1 is SGHNT and CDR2 YYREEE (reference sequence). DNA for the CDR3: TGTGCCAGCAGCTTCCCCCGAGCGGGAGGCTTTGGGGATGAGCAGTTCTTC. This codes for CASSFPRAGGFGDEQFF. The full variable domain, in which reference TRBV5-4 and TRBJ2-1 provide the parts outside the CDR3, is ETGVTQSPTHLIKTRGQQVTLRCSSQSGHNTVSWYQQALGQGPQFIFQYYREEENGRGNFPPRFSGLQFPNYSSELNVNALELDDSALYLCASSFPRAGGFGDEQFFGPGTRLTVL.

The chain recombines TRBV19 with TRBJ2-1; 11 bases are shared with TRBD2. V dropped 5 bases and J dropped 8; count of bases not matched to a gene: 8. Germline loops: CDR1 LNHDA, CDR2 SQIVND (reference sequence). The CDR3 has 15 residues. CDR3 region: CASSSLAGDLHEQFF. The CDR3, as DNA: TGTGCCAGTAGTTCACTAGCGGGAGATTTGCATGAGCAGTTCTTC.

This chain uses TRBV5-1 with TRBJ2-1; D gene unclear. Trimming stripped 3 bases from V and 7 bases from J, with 11 bases between. This CDR3 has 13 residues. In germline, CDR1 is SGHRS, CDR2 YFSETQ. The CDR3 sequence: CASSSGGGNEQFF. CDR3 coding DNA: TGCGCCAGCAGCTCAGGTGGTGGGAATGAGCAGTTCTTC.

This clone was detected only a few times. The V and J genes are TRBV2 and TRBJ2-1; TRBD2 matches 8 bases. Per germline, CDR1 SNHLY and CDR2 FYNNEI. This CDR3 is 15 amino acids long. The V and J ends lost 3 bases and 9 bases, in that order; junction bases with no gene match: 10. DNA of the CDR3: TGTGCCAGCAGTGAGGTAGCGGGGTCGACGGGTGAGCAGTTCTTC. Translating gives CASSEVAGSTGEQFF.

The J gene is TRBJ2-1, the V gene TRBV11-3; 13 nucleotides align to TRBD2. V trimming: 3 bases; J trimming: 1 base; junction bases outside the gene matches: 6. The germline V gene has CDR1 SGHNT and CDR2 YENEEA. The CDR3 contains 18 residues. Here the CDR3 reads CASSFPGLAGVSYNEQFF. CDR3 sequence (DNA): TGTGCCAGCAGCTTCCCCGGACTAGCGGGGGTTTCCTACAATGAGCAGTTCTTC.

This sequence joins TRBV3-1 (or the pseudogene TRBV3-2) and TRBJ2-1, with 7 bases aligning to TRBD1. The V gene's germline CDR1 is LGHDT and CDR2 YNNKEL (reference sequence). The CDR3 loop spans 15 amino acids. The J segment lost 8 bases and the V segment lost 0 bases, leaving 7 bases of the junction unmatched. The CDR3 nucleotides are TGTGCCAGCAGCCAAGATCGGAACAGGGGCCATGAGCAGTTCTTC. Residues: CASSQDRNRGHEQFF.

This CDR3 is CASTPAGSVWETQYF. CDR3 coding DNA: TGTGCCAGCACCCCTGCGGGGTCGGTTTGGGAGACCCAGTACTTC. The chain links TRBV28 to TRBJ2-5; D is perhaps TRBD2 (6 bases). From germline, CDR1 is MDHEN and CDR2 SYDVKM. V lost 7 bases and J 5 bases, leaving 20 bases between the germline ends. This CDR3 comprises 15 residues.